This T cell receptor beta chain was sequenced for a study of T-cell reconstitution after alpha-beta-depleted transplantation in children (dated by TCRdb to between 2015 and 2016). For context, the study as a whole: The study quantitatively tracked T-cell immune reconstitution after TCRalphabeta/CD19-depleted allogeneic hematopoietic cell transplantation in children using TCR repertoire profiling.

The study at large found these results: In some patients, the high TCRbeta diversity seen at day 60 was put down to recipient T cells and intrathymic progenitors that had survived conditioning. Apparently early alphabetaT-cell count recovery about two months after transplant reportedly relied on only several hundred rapidly expanded clones derived from non-depleted graft cells. Hyperexpanded clone frequencies declined over subsequent months; after one year, T-cell counts and TCRbeta diversity were mostly attributed to newly produced T cells.

Library preparation employed PCR. Instrument on record: Illumina HiSeq 2500. Molecular barcoding was employed in the preparation of TCR libraries, with unique molecular identifiers being used to normalize TCRbeta repertoire quantification. In TCRdb, the public reads were trimmed at Q25 with fastp and aligned with MiXCR, with productive beta chains retained. Rows matching on CDR3 protein sequence are summarized as one entry with the most common DNA and genes. Here the sample has 200,000 to 250,000 distinct CDR3 sequences; 25% occur a single time. The ten biggest clones cover approximately 2.5% of the sample. What the treatment or condition label conveys for this sample: allogeneic hematopoietic cell transplantation with graft depleted of TCRalphabeta T cells and CD19 B cells. The transplant recipients were children given TCRalphabeta/CD19-depleted allogeneic hematopoietic cell grafts. This clonotype was seen more than once but under ten times. Its recognized antigen is unknown. Per-base qualities were not stored, and no clone one base away is much larger.

Material: PBMCs, obtained before TCRalphabeta/CD19-depleted stem cell transplant. The source of this sequence is a girl aged 2 to 10 with Fanconi anemia, due to receive a stem cell transplant.

The DNA is as follows: TGTGCCAGCAGCGTAGGGGCTGACAGTCTGAGCGCCTACAATGAGCAGTTCTTC. Translation gives CASSVGADSLSAYNEQFF. The sequence is built from TRBV9 and TRBJ2-1; the D gene is perhaps TRBD1, from 5 matching bases. From its cysteine to its phenylalanine, the CDR3 spans 18 amino acids. The only DNA kept is the CDR3, 54 bases in frame from the first base. V loses 0 bases of germline sequence and J loses 2 bases, and the interval between the two ends is 18 bases. The germline V gene specifies SGDLS as CDR1 and YYNGEE as CDR2. The reference TRBV9 and TRBJ2-1 proteins fill in what lies around the CDR3, so the full variable domain reads DSGVTQTPKHLITATGQRVTLRCSPRSGDLSVYWYQQSLDQGLQFLIQYYNGEERAKGNILERFSAQQFPDLHSELNLSSLELGDSALYFCASSVGADSLSAYNEQFFGPGTRLTVL.